This paragraph covers one T cell receptor beta chain sequence. Only a few counts were recorded for this clonotype. It lacks a known antigen. Base qualities are not recorded, but no much larger clone differs from it by a single base. These data come from a study of T cells in Graves' hyperthyroidism and ophthalmopathy (dated by TCRdb to the late 2010s). About the study as a whole: Peripheral blood was sampled at the time of initial diagnosis, prior to any treatment. In roughly six Graves' hyperthyroidism patients, the study also compared T-cell repertoires from thyroid tissue with T-cell repertoires from blood. TCR Vbeta CDR3 sequencing of 135 peripheral blood samples (fewer than 45 ophthalmopathy, around 80 hyperthyroidism and about 17 progressor patients) is reported in the paper. Prospective prediction of ophthalmopathy was tested in an independent validation cohort of 18 to 20 hyperthyroidism patients and 17 patients who later progressed to ophthalmopathy. After sampling, hyperthyroidism patients received methimazole starting at 30 mg daily, and ophthalmopathy patients received high-dose intravenous methylprednisolone. The roughly 100 discovery patients were divided at random into training and test sets in a 7:3 ratio. TCR V-J signatures able to tell the groups apart were searched for in a discovery cohort of 90 to 100 patients, of whom around 42 had Graves' ophthalmopathy and 55 to 65 had stable Graves' hyperthyroidism. What the study reported, not specific to this receptor: Sample size was not statistically predetermined, and investigators were not blinded to group allocation. During validation, the model predicted progression to ophthalmopathy a median of around 6 months ahead of onset, with around 65% sensitivity and 72% to 80% specificity. Most expanded thyroid clonotypes (frequency above 0.001) were also detected in blood, suggesting blood repertoires may reflect thyroid immune responses. A model built on a 13 V-J signature distinguished ophthalmopathy from stable hyperthyroidism, reaching 85% to 90% sensitivity and around 81% specificity in cross-validation and 80%/75% in testing.

Reading the germline V gene gives CDR1 SGDLS and CDR2 YYNGEE. Reading from cysteine to phenylalanine, the CDR3 counts 10 amino acids. The retained sequence is limited to the CDR3, 30 bases, with the frame set at the first base. V is pared back by 4 bases and J by 10 bases, with 6 bases lying between the germline termini. Amplification of TCR beta CDR3 regions was carried out from RNA transcripts. A first-round RT-PCR of the TCR CDR3 used the HTBI primer set with the Qiagen OneStep RT-PCR kit. A second multiplex PCR round built the libraries, followed by size selection and purification. Libraries were sequenced paired-end with 100 bp reads on an Illumina HiSeq2000. Per the source publication's procedure: SOAPnuke was used to process the raw data, with reads discarded if the reads contained adapters or uncalled bases, had a mean Phred below 15, or lacked an exact constant-primer or identifier match. High-quality paired reads were merged with COPE v1.2.5, and unique nucleotide sequences were defined as clonotypes. Clonotypes were aligned to IMGT TRBV, TRBD and TRBJ reference segments using MiTCR v1.1. Analysis was restricted to V-J combinations with a frequency above 0.0001, which covered roughly 99% of repertoires. The TCS score was defined as F50 (clonal expansion) divided by E x V (chaos), with BLOSUM62-based TCRdist calculated between CDR3 peptides within each V-J. Welch's t-statistics and random forest reduced approximately 520 V-J features to 13, which were used in a naive Bayes classifier (R e1071). TCRdb cleaned the public reads at Q25 with fastp, built clones with MiXCR and kept in-frame beta chains. Every entry covers one CDR3 protein and lists the most common genes and DNA from its rows. The V and J calls were determined by TCRdb, not by the authors. The sample records around 600,000 distinct CDR3 sequences, 14% of which are singletons. Roughly 7.7% of the sample is in the top ten clones.

Moderately to severely active disease, a Clinical Activity Score of at least 3, a NOSPECS grade of at least 4, and a duration under 3 months were present in ophthalmopathy patients. Exclusion was applied to patients with uncontrolled infections, other autoimmune diseases, pregnancy or lactation. Diagnoses relied on clinical symptoms, serum thyroxine and TRAb, thyroid ultrasound and orbital computed tomography. PBMCs were isolated from 7.5 to 10 ml of fresh peripheral blood by Ficoll-Paque density gradient centrifugation. Trizol reagent was used to extract total RNA, and RNA quality was then checked on an Agilent 2100 Bioanalyzer.

The V and J segments used are TRBV9 and TRBJ2-1, with no confidently assigned D gene. Sequencing was done on a sample of blood. The origin of this receptor is a woman aged 18-29 years with Graves' ophthalmopathy. The nucleotide sequence reads TGTGCCAGCAGCAGTGAGGAGCAGTTCTTC. Protein translation: CASSSEEQFF.